These 11 T cell receptor beta chains originate from one sample sequenced in a study of shared clonotypes between healthy human individuals. The protocol was immunoSEQ multiplex PCR, while the TCRdb copy is restricted to in-frame clones and leaves out a portion. Of 2 million to 3 million clones in the sample, roughly 93% were seen once. Sequenced input: naive CD4+ T cells from PBMCs. Subset here: CD45RA+ positively selected. These receptor sequences come from a man aged 18 to 29 in good health. Some clones in this sample may be carry-over from other donors' samples.

The gene calls are TRBV6-5 and TRBJ1-4, with D possibly being TRBD1 (5 bases). In germline, CDR1 is MNHEY, CDR2 SVGAGI. This CDR3 comprises 15 residues. Trimming removed 4 bases from V and 1 base from J, with 10 bases in between. CDR3 DNA sequence: TGTGCCAGCAGTTCCGCAGGGCTAACTAATGAAAAACTGTTTTTT. It codes for CASSSAGLTNEKLFF.

This chain links TRBV7-2 with TRBJ2-7, with 10 bases identical to TRBD1. The V gene's germline CDR1 is SGHTA and CDR2 FQGNSA. The V segment lost 5 bases and the J segment 2 bases; nucleotides outside the gene matches: 3. The CDR3 length is 14 residues. DNA for the CDR3: TGTGCCAGCAGCCAAGGGACAGGGGCCTACGAGCAGTACTTC. Translation: CASSQGTGAYEQYF.

Concerning this clone: Other DNA sequences from this sample encode an identical CDR3 as well. The rearrangement uses TRBV6-5 and TRBJ2-3; D is unclear. The CDR3 consists of 13 residues. V was trimmed by 2 bases and J by 2 bases, leaving 5 bases between them. Germline V gives CDR1 MNHEY, CDR2 SVGAGI. The CDR3 here is CASSYRPTDTQYF. For the CDR3, the DNA is TGTGCCAGCAGTTACCGCCCCACAGATACGCAGTATTTT.

The chain recombines TRBV7-9 with TRBJ1-2, with 7 bases lining up with TRBD1. The CDR3 runs 15 residues. Unmatched junction bases numbered 9, after V lost 6 bases and J lost 2 bases. Germline V gene data show CDR1 as SEHNR and CDR2 as FQNEAQ (reference sequence). The CDR3 DNA is TGTGCCAGCAGTCGGCTAGGGGGCGCAAACTATGGCTACACCTTC. Translating it yields CASSRLGGANYGYTF. Combining the CDR3 with reference TRBV7-9 and TRBJ1-2 gives the whole variable domain DTGVSQNPRHKITKRGQNVTFRCDPISEHNRLYWYRQTLGQGPEFLTYFQNEAQLEKSRLLSDRFSAERPKGSFSTLEIQRTEQGDSAMYLCASSRLGGANYGYTFGSGTRLTVV.

The chain employs TRBV28 and TRBJ1-1; TRBD1 matches at 7 bases. Germline CDR1 is MDHEN and CDR2 is SYDVKM. The CDR3 spans 16 residues. After removal of 5 bases from V and 5 bases from J, the junction contained 14 bases not matched to a gene. CDR3 in amino acids: CASSPQGEGASTEAFF. For the CDR3, the DNA is TGTGCCAGCAGTCCCCAGGGAGAGGGGGCGAGTACTGAAGCTTTCTTT.

On this clone itself: This sample includes further DNA sequences coding for the same CDR3. The chain uses TRBV5-1 and TRBJ2-1; the match to TRBD2 covers 15 bases. The CDR3 has 14 amino acids. V was clipped by 4 bases and J by 9 bases; unmatched bases: 2. Per the germline V gene, CDR1 is SGHRS and CDR2 is YFSETQ. The CDR3 region has the DNA TGCGCCAGCAGCGGGGGACTAGCGGGAGGTGAGCAGTTCTTC. Translation: CASSGGLAGGEQFF.

The CDR3 sequence: CASSPLAGHQYF. DNA for the CDR3: TGTGCCAGCAGCCCTCTAGCGGGCCACCAGTACTTC. The chain carries TRBV7-2 and TRBJ2-7; TRBD2 aligns across 8 bases. Germline V gene data show CDR1 as SGHTA and CDR2 as FQGNSA. Losses at the gene ends were 5 bases for V and 10 bases for J; bases not matched to a gene: 7. The CDR3 is 12 amino acids.

This sequence joins TRBV7-6 and TRBJ1-3; 7 nucleotides agree with TRBD1. V gave up 0 bases and J gave up 1 base; unmatched junction bases: 3. Germline assignment: CDR1 SGHVS and CDR2 FNYEAQ. The CDR3 sequence is 16 residues long. The CDR3 coding sequence is TGTGCCAGCAGCTTAGCAGGACAGGATTCTGGAAACACCATATATTTT. This codes for CASSLAGQDSGNTIYF. Supplemented by reference TRBV7-6 and TRBJ1-3, the full variable domain reads GAGVSQSPRYKVTKRGQDVALRCDPISGHVSLYWYRQALGQGPEFLTYFNYEAQQDKSGLPNDRFSAERPEGSISTLTIQRTEQRDSAMYRCASSLAGQDSGNTIYFGEGSWLTVV.

This clone is a singleton in its sample. V usage is TRBV7-3 and J usage is TRBJ2-1, with D possibly TRBD2 on 5 matching bases. This CDR3 is built from 13 residues. The germline CDR1 and CDR2 sequences are SGHTA and FQGTGA. V lost 1 base and J 9 bases, leaving 10 bases between the germline ends. CDR3 residues: CASSLRRAAEQFF. DNA for the CDR3: TGTGCCAGCAGCTTAAGGCGGGCCGCTGAGCAGTTCTTC.

The chain couples TRBV28 to TRBJ2-7; 7 bases agree with TRBD2. Germline CDR1 is MDHEN and CDR2 is SYDVKM. After removal of 7 bases from V and 5 bases from J, the junction contained 11 bases not matched to a gene. The CDR3 runs to 14 residues. The CDR3 nucleotides are TGTGCCAGCATTGCCGGGGGGTGGGCGCACGAGCAGTACTTC. Protein sequence: CASIAGGWAHEQYF.

J is TRBJ2-1 and V is TRBV5-1, with a tentative D call TRBD2 (5 bases). The V end lost 3 bases, the J end lost 8 bases, and 12 bases lay between the germline ends. The CDR3 is made up of 13 amino acids. CDR1 and CDR2 from the germline V gene are SGHRS and YFSETQ. The CDR3 sequence: CASSSGSGDEQFF. DNA of the CDR3: TGCGCCAGCAGCTCGGGGAGCGGCGATGAGCAGTTCTTC.